These 15 T cell receptor beta chains came from one sample sequenced in a study of OX40 agonist ivuxolimab in advanced cancers. Generated by immunoSEQ multiplex PCR, the TCRdb table keeps only in-frame clones and is missing some. The sample has about 15,000 clones; around 65% are singletons. The sample here was CD4+ or CD8+ T cells sorted from blood, taken in a trial of the OX40 agonist ivuxolimab. The receptors shown here come from an adult with an advanced solid tumor such as melanoma, head and neck, liver or kidney cancer.

The chain is built from TRBV5-3 and TRBJ2-1; possibly TRBD2 for D (5 bases). TRBV5-3 qualifies as an ORF whose function is uncertain. CDR3 size: 14 residues. With 10 bases removed from V and 0 bases from J, the gap between germline ends came to 14 bases. The CDR3 coding sequence is TGTGCCGGTGAAATCCGGGGCTCCTACAATGAGCAGTTCTTC. This codes for CAGEIRGSYNEQFF.

The chain couples TRBV5-5 to TRBJ2-5; TRBD1 aligns across 7 bases. The DNA end is a closer match to TRBJ2-7, so the J assignment may be wrong. CDR1 is SGHKS and CDR2 is YYEKEE in the germline V gene (reference sequence). CDR3 length: 15 amino acids. DNA for the CDR3: TGTGCCAGCAGCTTGGAGGCAGGGGGATGGCCCGAGCAGTACTTC. Residues: CASSLEAGGWPEQYF.

The rearrangement uses TRBV7-9 and TRBJ2-7; D assignment may be TRBD1 or TRBD2 (6 bases each). The length of the CDR3 is 13 residues. V was cut by 5 bases and J by 10 bases, with 18 bases left in between. Germline V gene data show CDR1 as SEHNR and CDR2 as FQNEAQ (reference sequence). The CDR3 protein is CASSPSGGQLQYF. The CDR3 DNA is TGTGCCAGCAGCCCGTCCGGGGGCCAGTTACAGTACTTC.

The chain employs TRBV4-3 and TRBJ2-2; D may be TRBD1 (6 bases). The CDR3 spans 14 residues. CDR1 is LGHNA, CDR2 YSLEER, per germline. V was trimmed by 1 base and J by 5 bases, leaving 8 bases between them. CDR3 in DNA: TGCGCCAGCAGCCAAGGACAGGCAACCGGGGAGCTGTTTTTT. Translation: CASSQGQATGELFF.

This chain links TRBV7-9 with TRBJ2-5; TRBD2 aligns across 8 bases. Trimming took 5 bases from V and 6 from J; bases not matched to a gene: 11. The CDR3 has 15 residues. Germline CDR1 and CDR2: SEHNR and FQNEAQ (reference sequence). CDR3 sequence: CASSSPGTRIKTQYF. The CDR3 DNA reads TGTGCCAGCAGCAGCCCCGGGACTAGAATAAAGACCCAGTACTTC. The full variable domain, with the rest looked up from reference TRBV7-9 and TRBJ2-5, is DTGVSQNPRHKITKRGQNVTFRCDPISEHNRLYWYRQTLGQGPEFLTYFQNEAQLEKSRLLSDRFSAERPKGSFSTLEIQRTEQGDSAMYLCASSSPGTRIKTQYFGPGTRLLVL.

The V gene is TRBV15, the J gene TRBJ2-1, with 11 bases aligning to TRBD2. V was pared by 0 bases and J by 6 bases, with 10 bases of the junction left unmatched. Germline V gene lookup returns CDR1 LNHNV and CDR2 YYDKDF (reference sequence). This CDR3 spans 18 amino acids. In nucleotides, the CDR3 is TGTGCCACCAGCAGAGATCGACTTCTAGCGGGGGGAGGCAATGAGCAGTTCTTC. Translating gives CATSRDRLLAGGGNEQFF.

The chain carries TRBV27 and TRBJ1-5; the D gene is possibly TRBD1 (6 bases). Trimming cost V 8 bases and J 3 bases, with 11 bases left between them. CDR1 MNHEY and CDR2 SMNVEV come from the germline V gene (reference sequence). The CDR3 is made up of 13 amino acids. In nucleotides, the CDR3 is TGTGCCAGCTCGGACAGATACAATCAGCCCCAGCATTTT. Protein: CASSDRYNQPQHF.

The CDR3 region is CASSLGGNQETQYF. The CDR3 DNA reads as TGTGCCAGCAGTTTGGGTGGAAATCAAGAGACCCAGTACTTC. The chain joins TRBV28 to TRBJ2-5; D ambiguous. The CDR3 is 14 residues long. From germline, CDR1 is MDHEN and CDR2 SYDVKM. Deletions cut 3 bases from V and 2 bases from J, with 10 bases between.

This chain uses TRBV19 with TRBJ2-1, with 8 bases aligning to TRBD2. The ends lost 2 bases at V and 4 bases at J; junction bases unmatched: 4. This CDR3 is 15 amino acids long. Germline assignment: CDR1 LNHDA and CDR2 SQIVND (reference sequence). The CDR3 DNA reads TGTGCCAGTAGTATAACGGCGGGGGGATACAATGAGCAGTTCTTC. Its protein is CASSITAGGYNEQFF.

DNA of the CDR3: TGTGCCAGTAGTGAGGGTCGGGAAACTGCCTCTGACTATGGCTACACCTTC. Translating it yields CASSEGRETASDYGYTF. The chain recombines TRBV19 with TRBJ1-2, with unresolved D. CDR3 length: 17 amino acids. Per germline, CDR1 LNHDA and CDR2 SQIVND (reference sequence). Trimming stripped 5 bases from V and 3 bases from J, with 22 bases between.

The CDR3 region has the DNA TGTGCCATCAGTTCCGGGACAGGGGGTTCTAGCAATCAGCCCCAGCATTTT. Encoded protein: CAISSGTGGSSNQPQHF. The rearrangement links TRBV10-3 to TRBJ1-5, with 11 bases identical to TRBD1. The trim removed 5 bases at V and 0 bases at J, leaving 6 bases unmatched. CDR1 ENHRY and CDR2 SYGVKD come from the germline V gene. The CDR3 has 17 amino acids.

This clone is medium-sized within its sample. This chain uses TRBV4-3 with TRBJ2-1; D ambiguous. Germline V CDR1 and CDR2: LGHNA, YSLEER. CDR3 length: 16 residues. The V gene lost 1 base and the J gene lost 4 bases, with 14 bases spanning the gap. The chain's CDR3 is CASSQGLSGTYNEQFF. In DNA, the CDR3 is TGCGCCAGCAGCCAAGGCTTGTCGGGCACTTACAATGAGCAGTTCTTC.

This clone was observed a handful of times. V usage is TRBV6-5 and J usage is TRBJ1-5, with 7 bases matching TRBD1. Germline CDR1 is MNHEY and CDR2 is SVGAGI. After removal of 4 bases from V and 5 bases from J, the junction contained 2 bases not matched to a gene. The CDR3 runs to 13 residues. The CDR3 protein is CASSWQGDQPQHF. The DNA for the CDR3 is TGTGCCAGCAGTTGGCAGGGGGATCAGCCCCAGCATTTT.

The rearrangement joins TRBV27 to TRBJ1-5; 11 bases line up with TRBD1. The CDR3 is 14 residues long. In germline, CDR1 is MNHEY, CDR2 SMNVEV (reference sequence). Trimming took 6 bases from V and 6 from J; bases not matched to a gene: 4. The CDR3 loop is CASRGTGGVQPQHF. DNA of the CDR3: TGTGCCAGCAGAGGGACAGGGGGTGTTCAGCCCCAGCATTTT.

Sample share makes this clone medium-sized. The CDR3 protein is CASSESLGSNQPQHF. The CDR3 DNA sequence: TGTGCCAGCAGTGAGAGCTTAGGCAGCAATCAGCCCCAGCATTTT. The chain has TRBV2 and TRBJ1-5; no firm D call. This CDR3 is built from 15 residues. Germline loops: CDR1 SNHLY, CDR2 FYNNEI. The V end lost 3 bases, the J end lost 1 base, and 10 bases lay between the germline ends.